What follows describes a single T cell receptor (beta chain). This CDR3 is built from 14 residues. The ends were cut back, 2 bases at V and 2 bases at J, with 10 bases in the middle. Germline V gene sequence: CDR1 SGDLS, CDR2 YYNGEE. This entry comes from a study of T-cell reconstitution after alpha-beta-depleted transplantation in children. Unique molecular identifiers were incorporated when the TCRbeta library was constructed. Via MiXCR, TCRdb re-called the PCR reads, giving one row per CDR3 protein. The sample has 500,000 to 750,000 distinct CDR3 sequences; roughly 27% are singletons. Material: PBMCs, obtained before TCRalphabeta/CD19-depleted stem cell transplant. The chain links TRBV9 to TRBJ2-5; a possible D gene is TRBD2 (6 bases). The TCR sequence derives from a boy younger than two with Wiskott-Aldrich syndrome, due to receive a stem cell transplant. CDR3 DNA: TGTGCCAGCAGCGTCCGACTAGGGCAAGAGACCCAGTACTTC. The encoded protein is CASSVRLGQETQYF.